This record looks at one T cell receptor (beta chain) sequence and its context. The assay ran at deep level. Authors' analysis steps: Junction-only immunoSEQ data arrived without quality scores, meaning filtering differed. Profiling relied on immunoSEQ multiplex PCR, and the TCRdb table lists in-frame clones only, not all of them. V, J and clone size derive from that table, while D and trimming were established from the DNA sequence. The sample has roughly 2.5 million clones, around 94% seen once; the top ten hold roughly 0.15%. This specimen comes from a study of shared clonotypes between healthy human individuals. The J segment lost 1 base and the V segment lost 5 bases, leaving 8 bases of the junction unmatched. In germline, CDR1 is LNHDA, CDR2 SQIVND (reference sequence). CDR3 length equals 16 residues.

This sequence was found in a man aged 18 to 30 in good health. The V call is TRBV19, the J call TRBJ2-7; 10 positions match TRBD2. The sample comprised naive CD4+ T cells sorted from blood. As for subset: CD45RA+ positively selected. The DNA for the CDR3 is TGTGCCAGTAGTCTGAGCGGGGGGGACCCTTCCTACGAGCAGTACTTC. Encoded protein: CASSLSGGDPSYEQYF. Together with reference TRBV19 and TRBJ2-7, the CDR3 gives the full variable domain: DGGITQSPKYLFRKEGQNVTLSCEQNLNHDAMYWYRQDPGQGLRLIYYSQIVNDFQKGDIAEGYSVSREKKESFPLTVTSAQKNPTAFYLCASSLSGGDPSYEQYFGPGTRLTVT.